This T cell receptor beta chain was sequenced in a study of molecular identifiers for immune sequencing clone quantification. General study results and limits: Clones above 20 RNA copies contained over 98% of effector molecules and under 1% of naive molecules. Amid more than 800,000 naive cells, spiked Jurkat TCR RNA from one cell was reportedly still detectable.

Naive CD8 T cells underwent sorting with the CD8+CD4-CCR7+CD45RA+ definition. The CDR3 totals 14 residues. Trimming removed 8 bases from V and 2 bases from J, with 10 bases in between. The V gene's germline CDR1 is SNHLY and CDR2 FYNNEI. It was with previously described methods and listed TCR primers that bulk TCR libraries were made. TCRdb reprocessed the PCR reads with MiXCR, giving one entry per CDR3 protein. This sample carries 10,000 or so distinct CDR3 sequences, approximately 14% of them seen once, and the ten largest clones take about 1.5%. This clonotype is termed medium-sized. Its specificity is not known.

Input material: naive CD8+ T cells from blood, with Jurkat cell RNA spiked in. Subset defined: FACS-sorted CD8+CD4-CCR7+CD45RA+ naive T cells. The chain links TRBV2 to TRBJ1-6; D perhaps matches TRBD1 (6 bases). The source is a human donor in good health. Some libraries in this study had Jurkat cell RNA spiked in. The CDR3 coding sequence is TGTGCCAGCTGGGGGGGCCCCTATAATTCACCCCTCCACTTT. As protein: CASWGGPYNSPLHF.